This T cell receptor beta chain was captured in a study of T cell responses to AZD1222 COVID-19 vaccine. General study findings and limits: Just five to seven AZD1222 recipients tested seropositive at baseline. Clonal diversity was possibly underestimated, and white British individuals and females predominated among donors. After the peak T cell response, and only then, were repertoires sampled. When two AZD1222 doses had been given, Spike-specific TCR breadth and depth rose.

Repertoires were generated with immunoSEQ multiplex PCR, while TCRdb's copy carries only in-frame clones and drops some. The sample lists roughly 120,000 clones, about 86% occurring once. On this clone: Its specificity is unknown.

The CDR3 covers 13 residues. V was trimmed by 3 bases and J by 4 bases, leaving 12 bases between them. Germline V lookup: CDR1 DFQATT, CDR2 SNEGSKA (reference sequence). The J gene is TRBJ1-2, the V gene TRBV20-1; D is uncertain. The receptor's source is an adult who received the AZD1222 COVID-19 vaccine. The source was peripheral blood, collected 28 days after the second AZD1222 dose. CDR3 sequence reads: CSASTEAGYGYTF. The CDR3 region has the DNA TGCAGTGCTAGTACCGAGGCAGGCTATGGCTACACCTTC.